This T cell receptor (beta chain) was recorded in a study of T-cell memory formation after mild COVID-19 (dated by TCRdb to the early 2020s). About the full investigation: TCR sequence clusters from the two donors were found to be largely donor specific. T-cell clones expanding and contracting after mild COVID-19 in two donors were tracked by longitudinal TCRalpha and TCRbeta repertoire sequencing. Two young, previously healthy adult volunteers made up the cohort, one male and one female.

The instrument was an Illumina NovaSeq 6000. Using 5'RACE with constant-segment primers, TCRalpha and TCRbeta cDNA libraries were constructed, with sample barcodes and unique molecular identifiers added in the process. Trizol reagent was used to extract RNA from every sample. The libraries were amplified in two PCR steps, and the second step added a second sample barcode and Illumina TruSeq adapters. Libraries were sequenced on an Illumina NovaSeq with 2 x 150 bp paired-end reads. As for how the authors treated the data: Demultiplexing of reads and collapsing into UMI-guided consensus sequences were performed with migec v1.2.7. Using mixcr v2.1.11, UMI consensuses were aligned to TRA and TRB V and J templates and then assembled into clonotypes. Expanded or contracted clonotypes were those called significant by both edgeR and NoisET, with noise models trained on biological replicates. For edgeR calls, the cutoffs were a false discovery rate-adjusted p below 0.01 and a log2 fold-change threshold of 1. As an exploratory analysis of dynamics, max-normalized trajectories of the 1000 most abundant clonotypes were examined by PCA with hierarchical clustering. Each responding clone was given a CD4 or CD8 phenotype based on the CD4+ and CD8+ repertoires, which had been sequenced separately. TCRdb handled the public reads itself, with Q25 trimming in fastp and clone calling in MiXCR, and kept productive beta chains. Rows merge per CDR3 protein into single entries with the most common DNA and genes. These V and J calls rely on TCRdb rather than the paper's analysis. The sample profile shows about 290,000 distinct CDR3 sequences; about 16% of them were found once. 22% of the sample is in the top ten clones.

Trimming at the junction amounts to 3 bases on V and 5 bases on J, and the germline ends lie 13 bases apart. Looking up the germline V gene (reference sequence) yields CDR1 MNHEY and CDR2 SMNVEV. The CDR3, cysteine through phenylalanine, is 14 amino acids long. The only DNA kept is the CDR3, 42 bases in frame from the first base. For this clonotype: The antigen it binds to is not known. Base qualities are not at hand, and no much larger clone is one base apart.

On the study overall, not on this receptor specifically: Contracting CD4+ clones turned up mainly in the CM and EM memory subsets, whereas EMRA was where CD8+ clones were enriched. Whether the second-wave clones peaking on day 37 were SARS-CoV-2 specific was not confirmed. The detection of some responding clones in pre-infection memory suggests that pre-existing cross-reactive memory T cells joined the SARS-CoV-2 response. Clones contracting from day 15 to 85 had balanced CD4/CD8 phenotypes, while a second wave expanding from day 15 to 37 was biased towards CD4+. The study covered only a couple of mild cases, and larger cohorts including severe cases with pre-infection samples were considered necessary.

Ficoll-Paque density gradient centrifugation was the method used to isolate PBMCs. The sequence is built from TRBV27 and TRBJ1-1; TRBD1 is possibly the D segment (6 matching bases). The origin of this receptor is a man aged 18 to 29 who had mild COVID-19 (a few samples of this study predate the infection). The sample titles of this study are shuffled in the database, so cell type and time point are left out; the donor was told from shared clones. Source material: PBMCs or a T cell subset sorted from them (not recorded which). The DNA reads as follows: TGTGCCAGCAGTTTCGGGGGGGGGCGGACTGAAGCTTTCTTT. Translated, this gives CASSFGGGRTEAFF.